This T cell receptor beta chain emerged from a study of blood T cell repertoires in COVID-19. Profiled with immunoSEQ multiplex PCR; TCRdb holds only in-frame clones, not every one. The data show approximately 240,000 clones, approximately 87% seen once. The CDR3 length is 17 residues. With 4 bases clipped from V and 9 bases from J, the junction kept 12 bases outside the gene matches. Per germline, CDR1 SEHNR and CDR2 FQNEAQ (reference sequence). Sample: PBMCs or T cells enriched from blood (not recorded which). The sequence was obtained from a woman between 50 and 59 years old in a cohort exposed to, infected with or recovered from COVID-19 (not recorded which). The chain recombines TRBV7-9 with TRBJ2-1; 13 bases are shared with TRBD2. CDR3 protein: CASSSFWGLAGSGEQFF. For the CDR3, the DNA is TGTGCCAGCAGCTCCTTTTGGGGACTAGCGGGGTCTGGTGAGCAGTTCTTC.